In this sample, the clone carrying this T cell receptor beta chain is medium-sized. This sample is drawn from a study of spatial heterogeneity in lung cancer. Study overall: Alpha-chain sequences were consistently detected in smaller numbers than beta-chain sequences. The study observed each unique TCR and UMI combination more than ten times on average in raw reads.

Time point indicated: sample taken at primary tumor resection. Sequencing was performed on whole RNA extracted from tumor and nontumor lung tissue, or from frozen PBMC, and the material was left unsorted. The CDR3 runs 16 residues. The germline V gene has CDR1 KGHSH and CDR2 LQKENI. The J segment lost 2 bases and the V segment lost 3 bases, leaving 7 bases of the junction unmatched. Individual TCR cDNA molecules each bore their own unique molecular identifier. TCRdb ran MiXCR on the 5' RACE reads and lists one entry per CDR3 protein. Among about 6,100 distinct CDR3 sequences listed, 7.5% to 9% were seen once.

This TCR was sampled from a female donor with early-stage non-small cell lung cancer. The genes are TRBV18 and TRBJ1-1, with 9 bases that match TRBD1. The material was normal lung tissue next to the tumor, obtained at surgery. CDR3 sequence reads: CASSPLPQGANTEAFF. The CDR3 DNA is TGTGCCAGCTCACCTTTACCACAGGGGGCAAACACTGAAGCTTTCTTT.